This TCR beta chain stems from a study of T-cell reconstitution after alpha-beta-depleted transplantation in children. This clonotype was counted between two and nine times. During its preparation, the TCRbeta library received unique molecular identifiers. TCRdb reprocessed the PCR reads via MiXCR and lists one record per CDR3 protein. This sample yields some 550,000 distinct CDR3 sequences, of which 15% to 20% are seen a single time; 2.5% to 3.5% belongs to the top ten. CDR1 is SGHRS and CDR2 is YFSETQ in the germline V gene. Trimming at V came to 0 bases and at J to 7 bases, leaving 6 bases not matched to a gene. CDR3 length: 14 residues.

The V call is TRBV5-1, the J call TRBJ2-7, with TRBD1 matching 8 bases. This receptor was identified in a human donor who donated a stem cell graft to a child with acute lymphoblastic leukemia. The sample in question was PBMCs from the stem cell graft donor, obtained from the stem cell graft. The CDR3 nucleotides read TGCGCCAGCAGCTTGGGACAGGGGTCCTCGGAGCAGTACTTC. Its protein product is CASSLGQGSSEQYF.